This T cell receptor beta chain was captured in a study of shared clonotypes between healthy human individuals. Germline V lookup: CDR1 SGHNT, CDR2 YYREEE (reference sequence). V was clipped by 3 bases and J by 8 bases, with 14 bases between them. This CDR3 spans 13 amino acids. Only in-frame clones appear in the TCRdb table, and some are missing; sequencing was by immunoSEQ multiplex PCR. The table includes millions of clones, 85% to 95% detected once. This clonotype originated in a young man in good health. This chain connects TRBV5-4 to TRBJ1-2; D uncertain. Sequencing used naive CD4+ T cells sorted from blood. Subset here: CD45RA+ positively selected. CDR3 bases: TGTGCCAGCAGCTCAGACGGACTTCGGGGCTACACCTTC. It translates to CASSSDGLRGYTF.